The rows below give T cell receptor beta chains drawn from one sample of a study of T cell responses to AZD1222 COVID-19 vaccine. The assay was immunoSEQ multiplex PCR, and TCRdb's table has in-frame clones only and misses some. There are 80,000 to 90,000 clones in the sample; about 92% occur only once, and over 2% lies in the top ten. The material sequenced was peripheral blood, taken on day 0 of AZD1222 vaccination. The receptor set was obtained from an adult in good health. CDR3s include the opening cysteine and the closing phenylalanine or tryptophan. A D gene is named only where the DNA matches it firmly. A clone size is listed for some rows: how often the clone was seen (once, few, many), or a class if it is expanded.

>-|TRBJ1-1|-|TRBV7-2
CASSLPGTVNTEAFF
TGTGCCAGCAGCTTACCCGGGACGGTGAACACTGAAGCTTTCTTT
>-|TRBJ2-2|-|TRBV5-5
CASSPRPHQARGNTGELFF
TGTGCCAGCAGCCCCCGCCCCCACCAGGCCCGCGGGAACACCGGGGAGCTGTTTTTT
>-|TRBJ2-7|-|TRBV5-6
CASSLQTTYEQYF
TGTGCCAGCAGCTTACAGACTACCTACGAGCAGTACTTC
>-|TRBJ1-4|-|TRBV7-2
CASSLAGANEKLFF
TGTGCCAGCAGCTTAGCGGGGGCTAATGAAAAACTGTTTTTT
>TRBD2|TRBJ2-1|-|TRBV2
CASRKLATQNEQFF
TGTGCCAGCAGAAAACTAGCGACGCAAAATGAGCAGTTCTTC
>-|TRBJ2-4|-|TRBV2
CASSEAGLEMNIQYF
TGTGCCAGCAGTGAAGCGGGTCTGGAGATGAACATTCAGTACTTC
>-|TRBJ1-3|-|TRBV6-5
CASSYSKAGSGNTIYF
TGTGCCAGCAGTTACTCGAAGGCAGGGTCTGGAAACACCATATATTTT
>-|TRBJ2-3|-|TRBV6-5
CASTRIARSTDTQYF
TGTGCCAGCACCAGAATAGCGAGGAGCACAGATACGCAGTATTTT
>-|TRBJ1-2|-|TRBV29-1
CSAATGNYGYTF
TGCAGCGCAGCGACAGGAAACTATGGCTACACCTTC
>TRBD2|TRBJ2-1|-|TRBV6-1
CASSEAYSGGGDEQFF
TGTGCCAGCAGTGAAGCTTATAGCGGGGGAGGCGATGAGCAGTTCTTC
>-|TRBJ1-3|once|TRBV7-2
CASSFRTVSGNTIYF
TGTGCCAGCAGCTTTCGGACAGTCTCTGGAAACACCATATATTTT
>TRBD1|TRBJ1-1|-|TRBV7-6
CASSLAGRGSTEAFF
TGTGCCAGCAGCTTAGCTGGCAGGGGGAGCACTGAAGCTTTCTTT
>-|TRBJ1-3|-|TRBV18
CASSPGTSGNTIYF
TGTGCCAGCTCACCCGGGACTTCTGGAAACACCATATATTTT
>TRBD1|TRBJ1-4|-|TRBV29-1
CSVEARDRGEKLFF
TGCAGCGTTGAAGCCCGGGACAGAGGTGAAAAACTGTTTTTT
>-|TRBJ1-1|once|TRBV5-6
CASSFEGGWDTEAFF
TGTGCCAGCAGCTTTGAAGGAGGTTGGGACACTGAAGCTTTCTTT
>-|TRBJ2-1|once|TRBV2
CASRQSYNEQFF
TGTGCCAGCAGACAATCCTACAATGAGCAGTTCTTC
>-|TRBJ2-3|once|TRBV5-4
CASSWPGTDTQYF
TGTGCCAGCAGCTGGCCTGGAACAGATACGCAGTATTTT
>-|TRBJ1-3|-|TRBV6-5
CASSYSGGNTGNTIYF
TGTGCCAGCAGTTACTCGGGGGGAAACACTGGAAACACCATATATTTT
>-|TRBJ1-2|-|TRBV30
CAWSEGGAYGYTF
TGTGCCTGGAGTGAAGGGGGAGCCTATGGCTACACCTTC
>-|TRBJ1-5|-|TRBV2
CASRERVNQPQHF
TGTGCCAGCAGAGAACGGGTTAATCAGCCCCAGCATTTT
>-|TRBJ1-5|-|TRBV28
CASSTGFSNQPQHF
TGTGCCAGCAGTACAGGGTTTAGCAATCAGCCCCAGCATTTT
>-|TRBJ2-1|-|TRBV7-9
CASSFDYTYNEQFF
TGTGCCAGCAGCTTCGACTACACCTACAATGAGCAGTTCTTC
>TRBD1|TRBJ1-4|-|TRBV7-9
CASSLGVHRGRTNEKLFF
TGTGCCAGCAGCTTGGGGGTACACAGGGGGCGAACTAATGAAAAACTGTTTTTT
>-|TRBJ2-7|-|TRBV24-1
CATSVGGADEQYF
TGTGCCACCAGTGTGGGGGGAGCCGACGAGCAGTACTTC
>TRBD1|TRBJ2-4|-|TRBV19
CASSIAGTGQNIQYF
TGTGCCAGTAGTATAGCCGGGACAGGGCAAAACATTCAGTACTTC
>-|TRBJ1-2|-|TRBV21-1
CASSKEGGVPLNGYTF
TGTGCCAGCAGCAAAGAAGGGGGCGTCCCGCTAAATGGCTACACCTTC
>TRBD1|TRBJ1-2|-|TRBV6-5
CASSYSTGNYGYTF
TGTGCCAGCAGTTACTCGACAGGGAACTATGGCTACACCTTC
>-|TRBJ1-2|-|TRBV6-2/TRBV6-3
CASSYTGQHYGYTF
TGTGCCAGCAGTTACACCGGACAGCACTATGGCTACACCTTC
>TRBD1|TRBJ2-7|-|TRBV5-1
CASSPDGTGSYEQYF
TGCGCCAGCAGCCCCGACGGGACAGGGTCCTACGAGCAGTACTTC
>-|TRBJ1-4|-|TRBV19
CASSIGDWGREKLFF
TGTGCCAGTAGTATAGGCGACTGGGGACGAGAAAAACTGTTTTTT
>TRBD2|TRBJ2-2|-|TRBV3-1/TRBV3-2
CASSKTSGRRSGELFF
TGTGCCAGCAGCAAGACTAGCGGGAGACGTTCCGGGGAGCTGTTTTTT
>TRBD1|TRBJ1-1|-|TRBV11-2
CASGGQPTEAFF
TGTGCCTCTGGGGGACAGCCCACTGAAGCTTTCTTT
>-|TRBJ1-1|-|TRBV29-1
CSGARGYDTEAFF
TGCAGCGGGGCCAGGGGTTATGACACTGAAGCTTTCTTT
>TRBD2|TRBJ2-3|-|TRBV28
CASSSPTSGSTDTQYF
TGTGCCAGCAGTTCCCCGACTAGCGGGAGCACAGATACGCAGTATTTT
>TRBD1|TRBJ2-2|-|TRBV29-1
CSVRAQGASTGELFF
TGCAGCGTTCGAGCTCAGGGGGCGAGCACCGGGGAGCTGTTTTTT
>-|TRBJ1-5|-|TRBV7-2
CASKTQGQPQHF
TGTGCCAGCAAAACACAAGGTCAGCCCCAGCATTTT
>TRBD2|TRBJ2-2|-|TRBV19
CASSILRSGGTNTGELFF
TGTGCCAGTAGTATCTTGAGAAGCGGGGGGACGAACACCGGGGAGCTGTTTTTT
>-|TRBJ2-1|-|TRBV5-1
CASSSPDRNLYSYNEQFF
TGCGCCAGCAGCTCGCCGGACAGAAACCTTTACTCCTACAATGAGCAGTTCTTC
>-|TRBJ2-5|-|TRBV7-8
CASSFNMGQETQYF
TGTGCCAGCAGCTTTAACATGGGCCAAGAGACCCAGTACTTC
>-|TRBJ1-3|-|TRBV13
CASSSTLIAGNTIYF
TGTGCCAGCAGCTCGACATTAATCGCTGGAAACACCATATATTTT
>TRBD2|TRBJ2-5|-|TRBV19
CASSDRLAGGGETQYF
TGTGCCAGTAGTGATCGACTAGCGGGAGGCGGGGAGACCCAGTACTTC
>-|TRBJ2-2|-|TRBV13
CASSPIASDTGELFF
TGTGCCAGCAGCCCCATAGCGTCGGACACCGGGGAGCTGTTTTTT
>-|TRBJ1-2|-|TRBV29-1
CSVAGGRRGYTF
TGCAGCGTTGCGGGGGGCCGCCGTGGCTACACCTTC
>TRBD2|TRBJ2-1|once|TRBV7-6
CASSLVPTSGRGNEQFF
TGTGCCAGCAGCTTAGTTCCGACTAGCGGGAGAGGCAATGAGCAGTTCTTC
>-|TRBJ1-5|few|TRBV30
CAWSRDLSPQHF
TGTGCCTGGAGTAGGGACCTCAGCCCCCAGCATTTT
>TRBD2|TRBJ2-3|-|TRBV19
CASSGGLAGEDTQYF
TGTGCCAGTAGTGGGGGACTAGCGGGGGAGGATACGCAGTATTTT
>-|TRBJ2-1|-|TRBV29-1
CSVTSATYNEQFF
TGCAGCGTAACTAGTGCTACCTACAATGAGCAGTTCTTC
>-|TRBJ2-7|-|TRBV30
CAWSPNLPGIYEQYF
TGTGCCTGGAGTCCTAACCTCCCTGGAATCTACGAGCAGTACTTC
>-|TRBJ1-3|-|TRBV4-1
CASSQDRGTVSSGNTIYF
TGCGCCAGCAGCCAAGATCGAGGGACGGTGAGCTCTGGAAACACCATATATTTT
>TRBD1|TRBJ1-3|-|TRBV5-4
CASSGTGSGNTIYF
TGTGCCAGCAGTGGGACAGGCTCTGGAAACACCATATATTTT
>-|TRBJ1-2|-|TRBV5-1
CASSLAGRGDGYTF
TGCGCCAGCAGCTTGGCCGGCAGGGGAGATGGCTACACCTTC
>TRBD1|TRBJ1-2|-|TRBV19
CASQGQGIYGYTF
TGTGCCAGCCAGGGACAGGGGATCTATGGCTACACCTTC